This paragraph covers one T cell receptor beta chain sequence. No cognate antigen has been identified for it. The sample holds no much larger clone one base away, and base qualities are not on file. This specimen belongs to a study of blood T cell repertoires in COVID-19 (dated by TCRdb to the early 2020s). Broadly, across the study: Samples covering the acute and convalescent phases of COVID-19 were provided by collaborators in the United States, Italy and Spain. The prospective study material was composed of cDNA or gDNA derived from T cells, B-cell-depleted T cells, or PBMCs. Subjects who had been exposed to COVID-19, were actively infected with it, or had recovered from it provided the deeply sampled blood TCRbeta repertoires that made up the dataset. The repertoires were released in a freely available public database intended as a resource for research on the immune response to SARS-CoV-2. The samples were drawn from two sources: the first 160 participants of the ongoing ImmuneRACE study, and 1,000 to 1,500 subjects contributed by 6 global collaborators. Nearly every sample came with metadata listing a de-identified subject ID, COVID-19 status, age in years and sex. Where HLA class I and class II types were available, the types were taken from metadata supplied by the sample provider, not from assay-based typing.

The CDR3 starts with the cysteine, ends with the phenylalanine, and has 17 residues. Here the CDR3 DNA is all that survives: 51 bases in frame from base 1. V loses 6 bases at its end and J loses 0 bases; junction bases beyond the gene matches: 12. Per the germline V gene (reference sequence), SEHNR is the CDR1 and FQNEAQ is the CDR2. TCRbeta CDR3 regions were amplified from genomic DNA by means of the immunoSEQ Assay, a bias-controlled multiplex PCR. On the study's bioinformatics: Nucleated cell counts per sample were estimated from amplification of reference gene primers within the assay. Sequence reads were collapsed and filtered to measure the absolute abundance of every unique TCRbeta CDR3 rearrangement. For each sample, productive Simpson clonality was calculated by taking the square root of Simpson's diversity index across productive rearrangements. In TCRdb, the immuneACCESS table is reduced to in-frame sequences with V and J assigned. These tables do not hold every clone; where another copy was compared, an unresolved V gene accounts for under half, and the others remain unexplained. D and trimming were read from the DNA, whereas the V and J calls and clone size are those reported in that table. The sample yields 200,000 or so clones; 80% to 85% were counted once. Of the sample, about 3% is held by the ten largest clones.

A second Seattle source provided samples from volunteer blood donors who had recovered from COVID-19. Collaborating institutions collected whole blood in K2EDTA tubes following their own protocols. For TCRbeta analysis, collaborators shipped samples as frozen whole blood, isolated PBMCs, or DNA extracted from either of those sample types. Overall results and qualifications from the work: The amount of clinical and demographic metadata varied by source and participant and was provided uncurated.

The source of this sequence is a woman aged 30 to 39 who had recovered from COVID-19. Sample: peripheral blood. The rearrangement joined TRBV7-9 to TRBJ2-3; the central 7 bases match TRBD2. The DNA sequence is given as TGTGCCAGCAGGTTAATCCAGGCGGGAGAGAGCACAGATACGCAGTATTTT. The resulting protein is CASRLIQAGESTDTQYF.